What follows describes a single TCR beta chain. Antigen specificity is unknown. The CDR3 covers 15 residues. Per germline, CDR1 KGHDR and CDR2 SFDVKD. V was clipped by 7 bases and J by 8 bases; unmatched bases: 12. TCRdb fed the reads into MiXCR, producing one record per CDR3 protein. The sample records under 850,000 distinct CDR3 sequences, 35% to 45% being singletons. This sample stems from a study of T cell repertoires in cytomegalovirus infection. Whole-study context: It can be stated that public TCR beta signatures indicated CMV infection as well as a matching HLA type. Notes on the study in general: Dominant in the ex vivo response were TCR beta clonotypes restricted by HLA-C and specific for CMV. Public TCR beta family frequency separated CMV-and-HLA carriers, including in an independent cohort.

The TCR sequence derives from a human donor in good health (CMV status not recorded). Some clones in this sample may be carry-over from other donors' samples. The source material was PBMCs. The V call is TRBV24-1, the J call TRBJ2-1; TRBD1 matches 8 bases. The CDR3 here is CATSEDRGGSDEQFF. The CDR3 coding sequence is TGTGCCACCAGCGAAGACAGGGGTGGTTCGGATGAGCAGTTCTTC.